The next 23 T cell receptor beta chains were all read from a single sample in a study of blood T cell repertoires in COVID-19. The repertoire was sequenced with immunoSEQ multiplex PCR; TCRdb's copy has only in-frame clones and lacks some. The sample records around 240,000 clones, about 86% being singletons. Sequenced: peripheral blood. These receptors originate from a woman between 25 and 40 years old who had recovered from COVID-19.

A remark on this clone: Relative to the germline gene, one junction end is altered; a read error may explain this. The CDR3 reads CASSLAAVAGELFF. In DNA form, the CDR3 reads TGTGCCAGCAGCCTAGCAGCGGTGGCCGGGGAGCTGTTTTTT. V and J are TRBV7-2 and TRBJ2-2; the D gene is possibly TRBD2 (5 bases). Germline CDR1 reads SGHTA; CDR2 reads FQGNSA. This CDR3 comprises 14 residues.

The chain combines TRBV5-1 with TRBJ2-3; 8 bases are a match to TRBD2. The CDR3 is made up of 15 amino acids. Germline lookup yields CDR1 SGHRS and CDR2 YFSETQ. J was trimmed by 5 bases and V by 3 bases; bases with no gene match: 8. CDR3: CASSSAGAGEDTQYF. Here the CDR3 DNA reads TGCGCCAGCAGCTCAGCGGGGGCCGGGGAAGATACGCAGTATTTT.

The chain carries TRBV19 and TRBJ1-4; 9 nucleotides match TRBD1. Germline CDR1 LNHDA, CDR2 SQIVND (reference sequence). J lost 7 bases, V lost 5 bases, and 5 bases had no gene match. The CDR3 spans 14 residues. The CDR3 sequence is CASSAGTGSEKLFF. CDR3 nucleotide sequence: TGTGCCAGTAGTGCCGGGACAGGGTCTGAAAAACTGTTTTTT.

V usage is TRBV30 and J usage is TRBJ1-1; 11 bases fit TRBD1. The CDR3 has 13 amino acids. Germline CDR1 and CDR2: GTSNPN and SVGIG (reference sequence). V lost 4 bases to trimming and J lost 10 bases; unmatched junction nucleotides: 8. CDR3 DNA sequence: TGTGCCTGGAATGTGGGACAGGGGGTGAGAGCTTTCTTT. Protein: CAWNVGQGVRAFF.

This chain joins TRBV4-2 and TRBJ2-7; 9 nucleotides align to TRBD2. The V gene's germline CDR1 is LGHNA and CDR2 YNFKEQ. V lost 4 bases, J lost 4 bases, and 11 bases stayed unmatched. The CDR3 has 16 amino acids. CDR3 in amino acids: CASSPIAGGASYEQYF. Written as DNA, the CDR3 is TGTGCCAGCAGCCCCATCGCGGGGGGGGCTTCGTACGAGCAGTACTTC.

This chain uses TRBV25-1 with TRBJ1-1; possibly TRBD1 for D (5 bases). V was clipped by 0 bases and J by 7 bases, with 9 bases between them. CDR1 and CDR2 (germline): MGHDK, SYGVNS. This CDR3 spans 13 amino acids. The CDR3 reads CASSEYPGDEAFF. The CDR3 bases are TGTGCCAGCAGTGAATACCCGGGGGATGAAGCTTTCTTT.

The chain links TRBV5-5 to TRBJ2-7; 11 bases line up with TRBD2. V lost 4 bases, J lost 3 bases, and 6 bases stayed unmatched. The CDR3 sequence is 15 residues long. Germline V CDR1 and CDR2: SGHKS, YYEKEE (reference sequence). The CDR3 reads CASSNLAGGVYEQYF. The DNA for the CDR3 is TGTGCCAGCAGCAACCTAGCGGGGGGCGTCTACGAGCAGTACTTC.

This chain links TRBV30 with TRBJ1-5; 8 bases map to TRBD1. V dropped 4 bases and J dropped 7; count of bases not matched to a gene: 12. This CDR3 spans 15 amino acids. Germline CDR1 GTSNPN, CDR2 SVGIG (reference sequence). The CDR3 nucleotides read TGTGCCTGGACCTCGGGGCAGGGGGCGCGGCAGCCCCAGCATTTT. Its translation is CAWTSGQGARQPQHF.

V usage is TRBV11-2 and J usage is TRBJ2-7; D perhaps matches TRBD2 (6 bases). The length of the CDR3 is 15 residues. Germline CDR1 and CDR2: SGHAT and FQNNGV. Deletions cut 1 base from V and 2 bases from J, with 12 bases between. The CDR3 loop reads CASSLGASAPYEQYF. The CDR3 DNA reads TGTGCCAGCAGCTTAGGGGCTAGCGCTCCCTACGAGCAGTACTTC.

This chain joins TRBV5-1 and TRBJ2-4; D is perhaps TRBD2 (5 bases). Per germline, CDR1 SGHRS and CDR2 YFSETQ. Trimming shortened V by 4 bases and J by 0 bases, and 11 bases separated the two germline ends. The CDR3 length is 15 residues. CDR3 sequence reads: CASSVDSLAKNIQYF. CDR3 coding DNA: TGCGCCAGCAGCGTGGACTCTCTAGCCAAAAACATTCAGTACTTC.

This chain connects TRBV11-1 to TRBJ1-1, with D possibly matching TRBD1 (5 bases). The CDR3 has 14 residues. CDR1 and CDR2 (germline): SGHAT, FQDESV (reference sequence). V was shortened by 5 bases and J by 4 bases, with 14 bases between the two germline ends. The CDR3 here is CASSRTRVGTEAFF. The CDR3 coding sequence is TGTGCCAGCAGCCGTACCAGGGTGGGCACTGAAGCTTTCTTT.

The rearrangement uses TRBV5-4 and TRBJ1-3; D is unclear. Per germline, CDR1 SGHNT and CDR2 YYREEE (reference sequence). The CDR3 contains 14 residues. Trimming stripped 1 base from V and 0 bases from J, with 5 bases between. CDR3: CASSLTDSGNTIYF. DNA for the CDR3: TGTGCCAGCAGCTTGACAGACTCTGGAAACACCATATATTTT.

This clone was detected a few times. This chain uses TRBV7-8 with TRBJ2-1; 10 bases fit TRBD2. J lost 4 bases, V lost 4 bases, and 7 bases had no gene match. Germline CDR1 is SGHVS and CDR2 is FQNEAQ. The CDR3 contains 16 residues. DNA for the CDR3: TGTGCCAGCAGCTACCCATTAGCGGGGGGATACAATGAGCAGTTCTTC. Translating it yields CASSYPLAGGYNEQFF.

The chain employs TRBV19 and TRBJ2-1; perhaps TRBD2 as D (7 bases). This CDR3 comprises 14 residues. With 10 bases removed from V and 0 bases from J, the gap between germline ends came to 13 bases. Germline CDR1 reads LNHDA; CDR2 reads SQIVND (reference sequence). The CDR3: CATRGRSSYNEQFF. CDR3 nucleotides: TGTGCCACGCGGGGGCGTAGCTCCTACAATGAGCAGTTCTTC.

The genes are TRBV15 and TRBJ1-4; TRBD1 is a possible D gene (6 bases). CDR3 length: 16 residues. CDR1 is LNHNV and CDR2 is YYDKDF in the germline V gene (reference sequence). V shed 0 bases and J shed 8 bases, with 16 bases lying between them. CDR3 DNA: TGTGCCACCAGCAGAGATGAGGGGTCGGGGGGCGAAAAACTGTTTTTT. It specifies CATSRDEGSGGEKLFF.

The chain combines TRBV3-1 (or the pseudogene TRBV3-2) with TRBJ2-6, with a tentative D call TRBD1 (6 bases). In germline, CDR1 is LGHDT, CDR2 YNNKEL (reference sequence). The CDR3 extends over 18 amino acids. V was shortened by 6 bases and J by 2 bases, with 20 bases between the two germline ends. The CDR3 reads CASSLGTLLWAGANVLTF. CDR3 nucleotides: TGTGCCAGCAGTCTCGGGACACTCCTTTGGGCTGGGGCCAACGTCCTGACTTTC.

This chain uses TRBV11-2 with TRBJ2-2; a weak D match, TRBD2 (5 bases). Germline V gene data show CDR1 as SGHAT and CDR2 as FQNNGV. The CDR3 is 15 residues long. V lost 4 bases and J lost 1, with 10 bases in between. CDR3 in DNA: TGTGCCAGCAGCTCGCTTGCGGGGAACACCGGGGAGCTGTTTTTT. It yields the protein CASSSLAGNTGELFF.

This rearrangement joins TRBV27 to TRBJ1-6, with D possibly TRBD1 on 6 matching bases. CDR3 size: 16 residues. CDR1 and CDR2 from the germline V gene are MNHEY and SMNVEV (reference sequence). The V gene lost 6 bases and the J gene lost 5 bases, with 17 bases spanning the gap. CDR3 residues: CASSSLWGRDNSPLHF. The DNA of the CDR3 is TGTGCCAGCAGCTCCCTTTGGGGGCGAGATAATTCACCCCTCCACTTT.

The chain carries TRBV14 and TRBJ1-1; D is unclear. The germline CDR1 and CDR2 sequences are SGHDN and FVKESK. This CDR3 region has 11 residues. Trimming took 1 base from V and 6 from J, leaving 3 bases between them. CDR3 sequence reads: CASSQGPEAFF. The CDR3 region has the DNA TGTGCCAGCAGCCAAGGGCCTGAAGCTTTCTTT.

The rearrangement uses TRBV5-4 and TRBJ2-4, with 14 bases matching TRBD2. J lost 0 bases, V lost 0 bases, and 5 bases had no gene match. The CDR3 covers 19 residues. The germline V gene has CDR1 SGHNT and CDR2 YYREEE (reference sequence). Here the CDR3 reads CASSLGGTSGGRAKNIQYF. The DNA of the CDR3 is TGTGCCAGCAGCTTGGGCGGGACTAGCGGGGGTCGAGCCAAAAACATTCAGTACTTC. The complete variable domain, with remaining parts taken from reference TRBV5-4 and TRBJ2-4, reads ETGVTQSPTHLIKTRGQQVTLRCSSQSGHNTVSWYQQALGQGPQFIFQYYREEENGRGNFPPRFSGLQFPNYSSELNVNALELDDSALYLCASSLGGTSGGRAKNIQYFGAGTRLSVL.

This clone was detected once. V is TRBV3-1 (or the pseudogene TRBV3-2) and J is TRBJ2-5; the match to TRBD1 covers 7 bases. The germline gives CDR1 LGHDT, CDR2 YNNKEL (reference sequence). This CDR3 comprises 14 residues. Losses at the gene ends were 7 bases for V and 1 base for J; bases not matched to a gene: 6. CDR3 residues: CASILTGSQETQYF. For the CDR3, the DNA is TGTGCCAGCATTCTGACAGGGAGCCAAGAGACCCAGTACTTC.

This rearrangement joins TRBV18 to TRBJ1-1, with a tentative D call TRBD1 (5 bases). The CDR3 covers 14 residues. V lost 3 bases to trimming and J lost 2 bases, with 10 bases between them. Germline V gene data show CDR1 as KGHSH and CDR2 as LQKENI. The chain's CDR3 is CASSPAGFNTEAFF. CDR3 nucleotides: TGTGCCAGCTCACCTGCAGGGTTCAACACTGAAGCTTTCTTT.

The chain uses TRBV10-3 and TRBJ1-1; 9 bases agree with TRBD1. The V segment lost 6 bases and the J segment 8 bases; nucleotides outside the gene matches: 1. Germline values: CDR1 ENHRY, CDR2 SYGVKD. CDR3 length: 11 amino acids. DNA for the CDR3: TGTGCCATCAGGGGACAGGGAGAAGCTTTCTTT. This sequence encodes CAIRGQGEAFF.